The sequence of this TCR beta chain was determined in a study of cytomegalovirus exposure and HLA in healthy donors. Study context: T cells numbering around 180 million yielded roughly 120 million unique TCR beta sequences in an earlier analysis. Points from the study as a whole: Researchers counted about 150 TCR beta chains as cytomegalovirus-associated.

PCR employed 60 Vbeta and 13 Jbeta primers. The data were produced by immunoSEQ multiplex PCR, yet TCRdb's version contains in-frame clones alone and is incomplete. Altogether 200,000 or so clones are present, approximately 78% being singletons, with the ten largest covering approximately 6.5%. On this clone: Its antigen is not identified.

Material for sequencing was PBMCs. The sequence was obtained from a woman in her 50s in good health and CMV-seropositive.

CDR3 bases: TGTGCCAGCAGCCCCCTGGGACAGGGGGGGTATGGCTACACCTTC. This sequence encodes CASSPLGQGGYGYTF. The chain uses TRBV2 and TRBJ1-2; 11 bases agree with TRBD1. The CDR3 covers 15 residues. Germline assignment: CDR1 SNHLY and CDR2 FYNNEI. V was clipped by 6 bases and J by 5 bases; unmatched bases: 8.